The sequence of this T cell receptor beta chain was determined in a study of blood T cell repertoires in COVID-19. Study overall: Researchers got acute and convalescent COVID-19 samples from the United States, Italy and Spain.

This CDR3 is built from 18 residues. In germline, CDR1 is MNHNS, CDR2 SASEGT. V trimming: 4 bases; J trimming: 2 bases; junction bases outside the gene matches: 12. Libraries were prepared by immunoSEQ multiplex PCR; TCRdb keeps only in-frame clonotypes and omits some of them. The sample has 350,000 to 400,000 clones, approximately 90% seen once. Individuals drawn from about two dozen US areas were roughly 18 to 100 years old. Cohort allocation depended upon clinical history that participants reported. Participants in the exposed group had met a COVID-19 case in the 2 weeks before joining the study. Sequencing used PBMCs or T cells enriched from blood (not recorded which). The chain has TRBV6-1 and TRBJ1-5; TRBD1 matches at 9 bases. The clonotype originates from a woman in her thirties or forties who had been exposed to COVID-19. The CDR3 protein is CASSAGTGLAGRNQPQHF. DNA for the CDR3: TGTGCCAGCAGTGCCGGGACAGGGTTAGCGGGACGCAATCAGCCCCAGCATTTT.